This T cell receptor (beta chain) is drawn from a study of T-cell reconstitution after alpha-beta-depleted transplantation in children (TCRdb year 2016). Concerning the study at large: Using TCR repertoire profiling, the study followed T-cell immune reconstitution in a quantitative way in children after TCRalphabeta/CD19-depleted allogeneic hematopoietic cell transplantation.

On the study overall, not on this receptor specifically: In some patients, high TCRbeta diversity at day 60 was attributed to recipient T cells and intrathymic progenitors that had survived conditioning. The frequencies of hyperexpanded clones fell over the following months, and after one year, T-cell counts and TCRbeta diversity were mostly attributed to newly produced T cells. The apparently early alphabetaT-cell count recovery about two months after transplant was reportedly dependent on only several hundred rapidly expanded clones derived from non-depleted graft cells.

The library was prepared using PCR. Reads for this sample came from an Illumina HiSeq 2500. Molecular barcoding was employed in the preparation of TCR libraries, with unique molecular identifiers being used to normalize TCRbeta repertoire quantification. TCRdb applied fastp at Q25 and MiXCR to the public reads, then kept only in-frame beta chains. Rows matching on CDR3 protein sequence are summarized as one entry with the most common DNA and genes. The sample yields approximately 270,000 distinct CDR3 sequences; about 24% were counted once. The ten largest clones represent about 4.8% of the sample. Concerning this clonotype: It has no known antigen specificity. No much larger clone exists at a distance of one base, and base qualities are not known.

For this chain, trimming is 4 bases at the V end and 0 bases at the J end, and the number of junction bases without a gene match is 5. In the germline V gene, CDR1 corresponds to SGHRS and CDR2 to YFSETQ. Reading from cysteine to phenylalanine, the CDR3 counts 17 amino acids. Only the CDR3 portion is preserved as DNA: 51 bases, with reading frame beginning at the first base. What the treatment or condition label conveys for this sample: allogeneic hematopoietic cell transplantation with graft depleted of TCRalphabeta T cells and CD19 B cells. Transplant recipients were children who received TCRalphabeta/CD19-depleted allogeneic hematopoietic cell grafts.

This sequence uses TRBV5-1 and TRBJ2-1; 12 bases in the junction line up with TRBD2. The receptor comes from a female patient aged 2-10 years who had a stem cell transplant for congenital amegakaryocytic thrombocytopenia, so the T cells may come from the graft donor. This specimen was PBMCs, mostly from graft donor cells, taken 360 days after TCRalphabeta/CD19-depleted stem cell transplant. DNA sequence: TGCGCCAGCAGCATAACTAGCGGGGGGAGCTCCTACAATGAGCAGTTCTTC. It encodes CASSITSGGSSYNEQFF.